This is a list of T cell receptor beta chains from one sample in a study of Ad26.COV2.S vaccination and SARS-CoV-2 variants. Only in-frame clones appear in the TCRdb table, and some are missing; sequencing was by immunoSEQ multiplex PCR. The table has 350,000 to 450,000 clones, about nine tenths seen once. The sequencing used peripheral blood, collected in a trial of Ad26.COV2.S vaccine versus placebo. The receptors shown here come from a person aged 18 to 65 who received the Ad26.COV2.S COVID-19 vaccine or a placebo. Both conserved end residues are part of each CDR3. A D gene is named only where the DNA matches it firmly. Not all rows give a size; the values are once, few, many and, for expanded clones, a class.

clone size: NA
V gene: TRBV28
D gene: TRBD1
J gene: TRBJ2-7
CDR3 protein: CASSLKGARHEQYF
CDR3 DNA: TGTGCCAGCAGTTTAAAGGGGGCAAGGCACGAGCAGTACTTC

clone size: NA
V gene: TRBV6-5
D gene: NA
J gene: TRBJ1-5
CDR3 protein: CASRLGRGQPQHF
CDR3 DNA: TGTGCCAGCAGATTGGGGCGCGGGCAGCCCCAGCATTTT

clone size: once
V gene: TRBV5-1
D gene: TRBD1
J gene: TRBJ2-2
CDR3 protein: CASSLAGTGVAGELFF
CDR3 DNA: TGCGCCAGCAGCTTGGCGGGGACAGGGGTGGCCGGGGAGCTGTTTTTT

clone size: NA
V gene: TRBV28
D gene: TRBD1
J gene: TRBJ2-7
CDR3 protein: CASRSGQNYEQYF
CDR3 DNA: TGTGCCAGCAGATCGGGACAGAACTACGAGCAGTACTTC

clone size: NA
V gene: TRBV15
D gene: NA
J gene: TRBJ1-5
CDR3 protein: CATSRDGGQPQHF
CDR3 DNA: TGTGCCACCAGCAGAGATGGGGGTCAGCCCCAGCATTTT

clone size: NA
V gene: TRBV28
D gene: NA
J gene: TRBJ1-2
CDR3 protein: CASSSLYGYTF
CDR3 DNA: TGTGCCAGCAGCTCTTTATATGGCTACACCTTC

clone size: NA
V gene: TRBV28
D gene: TRBD1
J gene: TRBJ2-6
CDR3 protein: CASSLLGQGALGSGANVLTF
CDR3 DNA: TGTGCCAGCAGTTTATTGGGACAGGGGGCGTTGGGGTCTGGGGCCAACGTCCTGACTTTC

clone size: NA
V gene: TRBV19
D gene: TRBD2
J gene: TRBJ2-3
CDR3 protein: CASSPLAGRGTDTQYF
CDR3 DNA: TGTGCCAGTAGTCCCTTAGCGGGAAGGGGCACAGATACGCAGTATTTT

clone size: NA
V gene: TRBV27
D gene: NA
J gene: TRBJ2-2
CDR3 protein: CASSQNTGELFF
CDR3 DNA: TGTGCCAGCAGTCAGAACACCGGGGAGCTGTTTTTT

clone size: NA
V gene: TRBV5-4
D gene: NA
J gene: TRBJ2-7
CDR3 protein: CASSLGGETYEQYF
CDR3 DNA: TGTGCCAGCAGCTTGGGTGGGGAAACCTACGAGCAGTACTTC

clone size: NA
V gene: TRBV7-2
D gene: NA
J gene: TRBJ1-2
CDR3 protein: CASSFHTSRSNGYTF
CDR3 DNA: TGTGCCAGCAGCTTTCACACCTCTAGGAGTAATGGCTACACCTTC

clone size: NA
V gene: TRBV5-4
D gene: NA
J gene: TRBJ2-3
CDR3 protein: CASSMESFSTTDTQYF
CDR3 DNA: TGTGCCAGCAGCATGGAGAGTTTTTCTACCACAGATACGCAGTATTTT

clone size: NA
V gene: TRBV11-3
D gene: NA
J gene: TRBJ2-2
CDR3 protein: CASSPTTASGELFF
CDR3 DNA: TGTGCCAGCAGCCCCACTACCGCTTCCGGGGAGCTGTTTTTT

clone size: once
V gene: TRBV29-1
D gene: NA
J gene: TRBJ2-1
CDR3 protein: CSVGLMASYNEQFF
CDR3 DNA: TGCAGCGTCGGCCTAATGGCCTCCTACAATGAGCAGTTCTTC

clone size: NA
V gene: TRBV7-3
D gene: NA
J gene: TRBJ2-7
CDR3 protein: CASSLDREGEQYF
CDR3 DNA: TGTGCCAGCAGCCTGGACAGGGAGGGCGAGCAGTACTTC

clone size: NA
V gene: TRBV19
D gene: TRBD1
J gene: TRBJ2-1
CDR3 protein: CASIPNRGNEQFF
CDR3 DNA: TGTGCCAGTATCCCTAACAGGGGCAATGAGCAGTTCTTC